This TCR beta chain was captured in a study of T-cell reconstitution after alpha-beta-depleted transplantation in children. Study conclusions and caveats: Several hundred expanded graft clones reportedly gave rise to the alpha-beta T cells present about two months after transplant. Certain patients had high TCRbeta diversity at day 60, and it came from recipient T cells and thymic progenitors that survived.

Unique molecular identifiers were incorporated when the TCRbeta library was constructed. One entry per CDR3 protein results from TCRdb running MiXCR on the PCR reads. The profile shows fewer than 1 million distinct CDR3 sequences, 15% to 20% of them singletons. This clonotype was observed a few times. Its antigen is as yet unknown. V was pared by 3 bases and J by 6 bases, with 5 bases of the junction left unmatched. This CDR3 contains 13 residues. CDR1 SGHTA and CDR2 FQGTGA come from the germline V gene. Sequencing used PBMCs, mostly from graft donor cells, obtained 360 days after TCRalphabeta/CD19-depleted stem cell transplant. The clonotype originates from a male patient younger than 18 who had a stem cell transplant for acute lymphoblastic leukemia, so the T cells may come from the graft donor. The rearrangement joins TRBV7-3 to TRBJ2-7, with 7 positions matching TRBD1. The CDR3 is CASSFQNRGEQYF. CDR3 coding DNA: TGTGCCAGCAGCTTCCAGAACAGGGGCGAGCAGTACTTC.